This T cell receptor beta chain was documented in a study of regulatory T cells in long-lasting Graves disease. Study context: Patients newly diagnosed with Graves' had been on antithyroid drugs for under 3 months.

This clonotype came up many times. This CDR3 comprises 14 residues. V shed 10 bases, J shed 7 bases, and the junction held 11 bases outside the gene matches. Germline CDR1 MDHEN, CDR2 SYDVKM. Noted time point: newly diagnosed GD, antithyroid drugs for less than 3 months. RNA from PBMCs was the source of the TCR library. Arm-PCR of CDR3 regions with iRepertoire HTBI primers generated TCR beta libraries. A single record per CDR3 protein comes from TCRdb applying MiXCR to the multiplex PCR reads. This sample carries some 460,000 distinct CDR3 sequences, roughly 16% of them seen once, and the ten largest clones take 12%. The same sample was also used in a study of T cells in Graves' hyperthyroidism and ophthalmopathy. That study adds: Stable Graves' hyperthyroidism meant no ophthalmopathy progression within 18 months. The majority of expanded thyroid clonotypes above 0.001 also appeared in blood.

This TCR was recovered from a man aged 40-49 years with Graves disease. The V gene is TRBV28, the J gene TRBJ2-2, with 8 bases identical to TRBD1. The sequencing here drew on peripheral blood mononuclear cells (PBMCs), taken at new diagnosis, from a patient treated with antithyroid drugs. The CDR3 DNA reads as TGTGCCACTTCTGGACAGGGAGACAACGGGGAGCTGTTTTTT. Its protein is CATSGQGDNGELFF.